This T cell receptor (beta chain) was identified during a study of CD8 T cells in Susac syndrome. The CDR3 sequence is 15 residues long. Germline loops: CDR1 SGHDN, CDR2 FVKESK. V gave up 4 bases and J gave up 1 base, with 10 bases separating them. An amount of RNA that ranged from roughly 0.5 to 1 ug was reverse transcribed with random hexamers. TCRdb reprocessed the immunoSEQ multiplex PCR reads via MiXCR and lists one record per CDR3 protein. The sample contains 150,000 to 200,000 distinct CDR3 sequences, more than 90% of which appear only once. The source is a human donor with multiple sclerosis. The V call is TRBV14, the J call TRBJ2-2, with D tentatively TRBD1 or TRBD2 (5 bases each). Sample: CD4+ T cells from PBMCs. CDR3 amino acids: CASSPRGRNTGELFF. CDR3 bases: TGTGCCAGCAGCCCACGGGGCAGGAACACCGGGGAGCTGTTTTTT.